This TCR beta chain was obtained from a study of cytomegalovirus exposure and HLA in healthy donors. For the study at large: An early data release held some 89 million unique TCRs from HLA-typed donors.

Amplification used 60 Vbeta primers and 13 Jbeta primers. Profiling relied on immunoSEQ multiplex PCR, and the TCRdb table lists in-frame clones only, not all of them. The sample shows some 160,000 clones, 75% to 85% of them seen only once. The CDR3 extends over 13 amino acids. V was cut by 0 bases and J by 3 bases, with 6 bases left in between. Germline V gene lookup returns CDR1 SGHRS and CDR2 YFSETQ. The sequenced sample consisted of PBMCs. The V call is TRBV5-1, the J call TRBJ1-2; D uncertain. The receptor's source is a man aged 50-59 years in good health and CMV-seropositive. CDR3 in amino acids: CASSLAQDYGYTF. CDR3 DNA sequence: TGCGCCAGCAGCTTGGCTCAGGACTATGGCTACACCTTC.